In its sample, the clone carrying this T cell receptor beta chain was seen a few times. The antigen is not known. This entry belongs to a study of T-cell memory formation after mild COVID-19. Background on the study: Clusters were largely donor specific.

From the 5' RACE reads, TCRdb called clonotypes with MiXCR, one entry per CDR3 protein. Here the sample spans around 510,000 distinct CDR3 sequences, about 22% being singletons. The study's findings and limits: The authors left the SARS-CoV-2 specificity of second-wave clones peaking on day 37 unconfirmed. The study detected some responding clones in pre-infection memory, suggesting cross-reactive memory joined.

Germline V gene data show CDR1 as LGHDT and CDR2 as YNNKEL (reference sequence). The CDR3 runs to 15 residues. V shed 1 base and J shed 0 bases, with 9 bases lying between them. The sample taken for sequencing was PBMCs or a T cell subset sorted from them (not recorded which). The receptor comes from an adult woman who had mild COVID-19 (a few samples of this study predate the infection). Cell type and time point are not known. V is TRBV3-1 and J is TRBJ1-2; D gene uncertain. CDR3 in amino acids: CASSQGGRTNYGYTF. The CDR3 DNA reads as TGTGCCAGCAGCCAAGGAGGGCGCACTAACTATGGCTACACCTTC.